This TCR beta chain was recorded in a study of blood T cell repertoires in COVID-19. Germline V gene sequence: CDR1 MNHNS, CDR2 SASEGT. Unmatched junction bases numbered 7, after V lost 3 bases and J lost 11 bases. This CDR3 has 14 residues. Some clones are missing from TCRdb's copy, which holds only in-frame ones; the method was immunoSEQ multiplex PCR. The table records approximately 150,000 clones, just over 90% of them present only once. The Seattle site enrolled patients during active infection and followed them longitudinally. The receptor comes from a young man with COVID-19, enrolled during active disease. This chain joins TRBV6-1 and TRBJ1-6, with 7 bases lining up with TRBD1. Sequencing used peripheral blood. The CDR3 loop is CASSDADREAPLHF. The DNA of the CDR3 is TGTGCCAGCAGTGACGCCGACAGGGAAGCACCCCTCCACTTT.